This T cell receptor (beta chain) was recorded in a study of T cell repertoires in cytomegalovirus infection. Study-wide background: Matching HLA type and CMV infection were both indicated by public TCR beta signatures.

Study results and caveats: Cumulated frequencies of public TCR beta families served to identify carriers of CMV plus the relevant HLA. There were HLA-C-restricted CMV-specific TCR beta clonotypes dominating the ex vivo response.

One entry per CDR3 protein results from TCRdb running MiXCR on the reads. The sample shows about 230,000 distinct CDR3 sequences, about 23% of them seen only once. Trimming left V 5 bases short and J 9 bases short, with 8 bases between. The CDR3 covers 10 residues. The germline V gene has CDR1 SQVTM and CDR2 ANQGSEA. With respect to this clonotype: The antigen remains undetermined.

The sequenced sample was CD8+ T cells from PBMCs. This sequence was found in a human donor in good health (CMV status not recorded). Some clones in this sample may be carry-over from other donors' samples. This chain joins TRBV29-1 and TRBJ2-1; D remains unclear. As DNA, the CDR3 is TGCAGCGTTCTGGGCCTTGAGCAGTTCTTC. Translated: CSVLGLEQFF.